Described below is a single T cell receptor (beta chain) sequence and its context. This record belongs to a study of T cells after yellow fever vaccination. Across the study: The authors prepared low-cell-number fractions using SMART-Seq v4 Ultra Low Input.

5'RACE template switching generated TCR cDNA, adding a universal primer site and UMIs. One entry per CDR3 protein, called by TCRdb with MiXCR from the 5' RACE reads. The sample includes 80,000 to 100,000 distinct CDR3 sequences, approximately 6.3% of them seen just once. This CDR3 is built from 14 residues. In germline, CDR1 is SEHNR, CDR2 FQNEAQ (reference sequence). The V gene lost 3 bases and the J gene lost 1 base, with 7 bases spanning the gap. The chain employs TRBV7-9 and TRBJ2-1; D may be TRBD1 (5 bases). This clonotype originated in a man aged 18 to 35 who received the YFV17D yellow fever vaccine. Source: CD8+ T cells sorted from PBMCs, taken 10 days after the yellow fever booster vaccination. CDR3 residues: CASSFRQSYNEQFF. In nucleotides, the CDR3 is TGTGCCAGCAGCTTTCGACAGTCCTACAATGAGCAGTTCTTC.